Listed below are T cell receptor beta chains from one sample, sequenced in a study of blood T cell repertoires in COVID-19. The data were produced by immunoSEQ multiplex PCR, yet TCRdb's version contains in-frame clones alone and is incomplete. The sample has a few hundred thousand clones; 80% are singletons. The sample taken for sequencing was PBMCs or T cells enriched from blood (not recorded which). These receptors were obtained from a woman between 40 and 55 years old with acute COVID-19. CDR3s leave out the opening cysteine and the closing phenylalanine or tryptophan. D genes are given only for firm matches. Clone size is stated in some rows and not others, as once, few, many or a class when expanded.

v_gene	d_gene	abundance	j_gene	CDR3aa
TRBV5-1	.	few	TRBJ2-3	ASSPEGRQTLRTDTQY
TRBV7-9	TRBD1	few	TRBJ2-4	ASSGTDKNIQY
TRBV5-4	TRBD2	.	TRBJ2-3	ASAGGGRSTDTQY
TRBV3-1/TRBV3-2	.	.	TRBJ2-7	ASSQVARVAGEQY
TRBV28	.	.	TRBJ2-7	ASSSDRRTPYEQY
TRBV7-3	.	few	TRBJ1-1	ASSLTVNTEAF
TRBV28	.	.	TRBJ1-6	ASSLRIDSSSSYNSPLH
TRBV24-1	TRBD1	.	TRBJ2-3	ATSELDRGSSTDTQY
TRBV12-5	.	.	TRBJ2-5	ASGPKLDQETQY
TRBV14	.	.	TRBJ2-1	ASSQATGWYNEQF
TRBV4-1	TRBD1	.	TRBJ1-6	ASSQGQGNSPLH
TRBV25-1	.	once	TRBJ1-4	ASSGPGGEKLF
TRBV19	TRBD1	.	TRBJ2-2	ASSTTGGNTGELF
TRBV6-5	TRBD2	.	TRBJ2-5	ASSYSSGGGKTQY
TRBV7-3	TRBD2	.	TRBJ2-2	ASSPLRGGHTGELF
TRBV6-5	TRBD1	.	TRBJ2-7	ASSNDYRGDEQY
TRBV14	.	.	TRBJ1-3	ASSQGPTGSGNTIY
TRBV5-1	TRBD1	.	TRBJ2-7	ASSLQGQGTYEQY
TRBV6-6	TRBD1	.	TRBJ1-6	ASSAGQGASNSPLH
TRBV6-4	.	.	TRBJ2-3	ASRDSGGTDTQY
TRBV3-1/TRBV3-2	.	.	TRBJ1-2	ASSQGVLGYT
TRBV30	.	.	TRBJ1-3	AWNPVGVGNTIY
TRBV2	.	once	TRBJ1-2	ASSARYYGYT
TRBV30	.	.	TRBJ1-1	AWSLGGGFNEAF
TRBV27	.	.	TRBJ1-6	ASSGGAYNSPLH
TRBV28	.	.	TRBJ2-1	ASSSAGNNEQF
TRBV3-1/TRBV3-2	TRBD2	.	TRBJ2-1	ASSQTSGAGNEQF
TRBV5-6	TRBD1	.	TRBJ1-2	AAGTGGTYGYT
TRBV6-1	.	.	TRBJ1-5	ASSYRGVGQPQH
TRBV28	TRBD1	.	TRBJ2-2	ASSPYTGQGTGELF
TRBV28	TRBD1	.	TRBJ2-1	ASRTGGQGTNEQF
TRBV6-4	TRBD1	.	TRBJ1-1	ASSAGGRTEAF
TRBV5-4	TRBD1	.	TRBJ2-7	ASSLPGTGSHEQY
TRBV7-9	.	.	TRBJ1-5	ASSGSGNNQPQH
TRBV18	TRBD1	.	TRBJ2-1	ASSRGQGLRYEQF
TRBV5-1	TRBD1	.	TRBJ2-5	ASNRQGGSQETQY
TRBV9	TRBD1	.	TRBJ2-2	ASSVLQGAGSGELF
TRBV7-8	TRBD2	.	TRBJ2-1	ASSPITQRGGYNEQF
TRBV24-1	.	.	TRBJ1-1	ATSFGVNTEAF
TRBV28	TRBD1	.	TRBJ1-6	ASRTTSGQGNSPLH
TRBV19	TRBD1	few	TRBJ1-4	ASSMNRGRTNEKLF
TRBV18	TRBD1	once	TRBJ2-1	ASSADRDDEQF
TRBV27	.	.	TRBJ2-1	ASSFSVNSYNEQF
TRBV29-1	.	few	TRBJ2-7	SVVRESYEQY
TRBV5-5	.	.	TRBJ1-4	ASSLGVTNEKLF
TRBV28	TRBD1	few	TRBJ1-2	ANKGRGANYGYT
TRBV30	.	.	TRBJ1-2	AWSVPWTERYGYT
TRBV21-1	.	.	TRBJ1-6	ASGEKGAFSSYNSPLH
TRBV5-1	TRBD2	.	TRBJ2-3	ASRGLSGASDTQY
TRBV6-5	TRBD1	.	TRBJ2-3	ASSTGQGGRDTQY
TRBV5-1	TRBD1	few	TRBJ2-2	ASSLGQGNTGELF